This TCR beta chain is from a study of shared clonotypes between healthy human individuals. Notes on the study in general: Among the subsets, naive ones generally showed larger estimated richness than memory ones.

Profiling relied on immunoSEQ multiplex PCR, and the TCRdb table lists in-frame clones only, not all of them. Here the sample spans some 1 million clones, around 76% being singletons. Of note for this clone: Its antigen is still unknown.

V was trimmed by 0 bases and J by 4 bases, leaving 8 bases between them. The CDR3 consists of 14 residues. Specimen: memory CD4+ T cells sorted from blood. Subset noted: CD45RA-negative fraction. The clonotype comes from a man younger than 35 in good health. This chain joins TRBV5-3 and TRBJ1-5; D remains ambiguous. TRBV5-3 is filed as an ORF, its function uncertain. Here the CDR3 reads CARSLEHTNQPQHF. The CDR3, as DNA: TGTGCCAGAAGCTTGGAACACACAAATCAGCCCCAGCATTTT.